One and the same sample provided the 10 T cell receptor beta chains below, sequenced in a study of cytomegalovirus exposure and HLA in healthy donors. 60 Vbeta and 13 Jbeta primers were used in PCR. Clones were sequenced by immunoSEQ multiplex PCR, and TCRdb holds only the in-frame ones, with some missing. The sample totals roughly 120,000 clones. Sequenced sample: PBMCs. These receptors originate from a man aged 30 to 39 in good health and CMV-seronegative.

This sequence joins TRBV12-5 and TRBJ2-1; 10 nucleotides align to TRBD1. The CDR3 covers 14 residues. V was pared by 9 bases and J by 4 bases, with 6 bases of the junction left unmatched. Looked up from germline, CDR1 is LGHNT and CDR2 is FRNRAP. The DNA for the CDR3 is TGTGCTAGCGGCCGGGACAGGGGTTACAATGAGCAGTTCTTC. It specifies CASGRDRGYNEQFF.

V is TRBV6-5 and J is TRBJ1-1; no firm D call. Germline CDR1 reads MNHEY; CDR2 reads SVGAGI. The CDR3 is 14 amino acids. Trimming took off 2 bases at V and 4 bases at J, with 11 bases between the two ends. CDR3 residues: CASSYRRAGTEAFF. CDR3 DNA: TGTGCCAGCAGTTACAGGAGGGCGGGCACTGAAGCTTTCTTT.

The rearrangement joins TRBV12-5 to TRBJ2-5; D is possibly TRBD2 (5 bases). The CDR3 is 11 residues long. Looked up from germline, CDR1 is LGHNT and CDR2 is FRNRAP. The V gene lost 7 bases and the J gene lost 6 bases, with 9 bases spanning the gap. CDR3 amino acids: CASARTQTQYF. CDR3 DNA: TGTGCTAGTGCCCGGACTCAGACCCAGTACTTC. The whole variable domain, filled in from reference TRBV12-5 and TRBJ2-5, reads DARVTQTPRHKVTEMGQEVTMRCQPILGHNTVFWYRQTMMQGLELLAYFRNRAPLDDSGMPKDRFSAEMPDATLATLKIQPSEPRDSAVYFCASARTQTQYFGPGTRLLVL.

This chain links TRBV7-9 with TRBJ2-3; possible D gene TRBD1, 7 bases. The germline CDR1 and CDR2 sequences are SEHNR and FQNEAQ (reference sequence). The CDR3 extends over 17 amino acids. V shed 4 bases and J shed 2 bases, with 19 bases lying between them. CDR3 nucleotides: TGTGCCAGCAGCTCAACGGCGGGACAGTTCTACACAGATACGCAGTATTTT. Amino acid sequence: CASSSTAGQFYTDTQYF.

The V call is TRBV19, the J call TRBJ2-5, with 7 bases aligning to TRBD2. The CDR3 extends over 14 amino acids. Germline-derived CDR1 and CDR2 are LNHDA and SQIVND (reference sequence). J was trimmed by 5 bases and V by 6 bases; bases with no gene match: 9. CDR3 protein: CASSSRAGEETQYF. CDR3 coding DNA: TGTGCCAGTAGCTCTAGGGCGGGGGAGGAGACCCAGTACTTC.

This chain connects TRBV4-2 to TRBJ2-7, with 7 nucleotides matching TRBD1. J was trimmed by 3 bases and V by 3 bases; bases with no gene match: 8. This CDR3 has 15 amino acids. Germline-derived CDR1 and CDR2 are LGHNA and YNFKEQ. CDR3 region: CASSQTFTGDYEQYF. The CDR3 bases are TGTGCCAGCAGCCAGACCTTCACAGGGGACTACGAGCAGTACTTC.

The chain links TRBV15 to TRBJ2-7; D might be TRBD1 (7 bases). Trimming took off 0 bases at V and 4 bases at J, with 10 bases between the two ends. Germline lookup yields CDR1 LNHNV and CDR2 YYDKDF (reference sequence). The CDR3 extends over 14 amino acids. Here the CDR3 reads CATSREQGGYEQYF. The CDR3 nucleotides read TGTGCCACCAGCAGAGAGCAGGGGGGATACGAGCAGTACTTC.

The genes are TRBV7-3 and TRBJ2-2; possible D gene TRBD2, 6 bases. The germline V and J ends were trimmed by 3 bases and 7 bases, with 9 bases remaining between them. The CDR3 extends over 13 amino acids. Germline CDR1 SGHTA, CDR2 FQGTGA. CDR3 sequence (DNA): TGTGCCAGCAGCTTCGGGGGAGACGGGGAGCTGTTTTTT. It specifies CASSFGGDGELFF.

The chain is built from TRBV6-1 and TRBJ1-5; unclear D gene. Germline loops: CDR1 MNHNS, CDR2 SASEGT. Trimming removed 6 bases from V and 2 bases from J, with 8 bases in between. This CDR3 has 13 residues. CDR3 nucleotide sequence: TGTGCCAGCAGCGGGAAGGGCAATCAGCCCCAGCATTTT. This encodes CASSGKGNQPQHF.

The rearrangement links TRBV6-6 to TRBJ1-3, with D tentatively TRBD1 (5 bases). The V end was cut by 0 bases, the J end by 4 bases, with 10 bases between. Germline V gives CDR1 MNHNY, CDR2 SVGAGI (reference sequence). CDR3 length: 15 amino acids. In DNA, the CDR3 is TGTGCCAGCAGTTACTCGAAAGGGGCCGGAAACACCATATATTTT. Its translation: CASSYSKGAGNTIYF.